This T cell receptor beta chain was sequenced in a study of T cell repertoires in cytomegalovirus infection. Study at large: Well-studied HLA-B-restricted CMV epitopes were used in the study alongside recently identified HLA-C-restricted ones. Evidence of both CMV infection and a matching HLA type came from public TCR beta signatures. Whole-study findings and limits: Ex vivo, HLA-C-restricted CMV-specific TCR beta clonotypes prevailed over the rest of the response. The cumulative frequency of public TCR beta families distinguished individuals who carried CMV together with the relevant HLA.

Remarks on this clonotype: Antigen: not known.

A single record per CDR3 protein comes from TCRdb applying MiXCR to the reads. The sample records around 710,000 distinct CDR3 sequences, just under 30% being singletons. CDR1 and CDR2 from the germline V gene are SGHRS and YFSETQ. The V and J ends lost 9 bases and 1 base respectively, with 7 bases between them. The CDR3 runs to 12 residues. The chain recombines TRBV5-1 with TRBJ2-2; D is unclear. The receptor comes from a human donor in good health (CMV status not recorded). Some clones in this sample may be carry-over from other donors' samples. The sample here was cultured CD8+ T cells from PBMCs, taken from culture after CMV antigen stimulation. The DNA for the CDR3 is TGCGCCATTGCTAAGAACACCGGGGAGCTGTTTTTT. Its protein is CAIAKNTGELFF.